Sequencing of this TCR beta chain was carried out in a study of blood T cell repertoires in COVID-19. At the level of the study: Whether acute or convalescent, the COVID-19 samples came from the United States, Italy and Spain. The analysed material was cDNA or gDNA that came from T cells, B-cell-depleted T cells, or PBMCs.

Turning to this clone: Other DNA sequences in the sample encode the same CDR3.

The authors' processing: The assay estimated nucleated cells by amplifying reference gene primers. The repertoire was sequenced with immunoSEQ multiplex PCR; TCRdb's copy has only in-frame clones and lacks some. That table gives V, J and clone size, and the DNA gave D and trimming. The sample lists 200,000 to 250,000 clones, more than 75% occurring once. The length of the CDR3 is 13 residues. V lost 2 bases to trimming and J lost 5 bases, with 9 bases between them. CDR1 and CDR2 (germline): MNHEY, SMNVEV (reference sequence). Sequenced material: peripheral blood. This rearrangement joins TRBV27 to TRBJ1-1; D gene unclear. The sequence was collected from a man between 50 and 59 years old with acute or convalescent COVID-19. CDR3 nucleotide sequence: TGTGCCAGCAGTTTAAAAGGGAGAACTGAAGCTTTCTTT. This gives the protein CASSLKGRTEAFF.